Each of the 17 T cell receptor beta chains below was sequenced from the same sample in a study of T cell changes during pregnancy in multiple sclerosis. The repertoire was sequenced with immunoSEQ multiplex PCR; TCRdb's copy has only in-frame clones and lacks some. The sample records about 40,000 clones, just over 90% being singletons. The sequenced material came from PBMCs (not recorded whether the cells were cultured). The receptors here all came from a female donor with multiple sclerosis, enrolled in a pregnancy study.

This clone was seen a single time. This chain connects TRBV12-5 to TRBJ2-5; TRBD2 might be the D (6 bases). Germline assignment: CDR1 LGHNT and CDR2 FRNRAP. There are 15 residues in the CDR3. Trimming shortened V by 3 bases and J by 4 bases, and 15 bases separated the two germline ends. CDR3 residues: CASGFGGRGGETQYF. In nucleotides, the CDR3 is TGTGCTAGTGGTTTCGGCGGGCGGGGTGGAGAGACCCAGTACTTC.

The chain joins TRBV6-6 to TRBJ1-1; the D gene is possibly TRBD1 (6 bases). The V and J ends lost 6 bases and 2 bases respectively, with 16 bases between them. The CDR3 is 15 residues long. The V gene's germline CDR1 is MNHNY and CDR2 SVGAGI (reference sequence). The CDR3 DNA is TGTGCCAGCAGCTTACAGGGTTGGTCTAACACTGAAGCTTTCTTT. Residues: CASSLQGWSNTEAFF.

The V and J genes are TRBV27 and TRBJ2-5; maybe TRBD2 (5 bases). V lost 5 bases and J 3 bases, leaving 19 bases between the germline ends. Germline CDR1 reads MNHEY; CDR2 reads SMNVEV (reference sequence). This CDR3 region has 16 residues. The chain's CDR3 is CASSRRVASSKETQYF. As DNA, the CDR3 is TGTGCCAGCAGTAGGCGGGTTGCTAGCAGTAAAGAGACCCAGTACTTC.

The rearrangement joins TRBV5-5 to TRBJ2-7; D not certain. This CDR3 is 12 amino acids long. The V gene lost 4 bases and the J gene lost 7 bases, with 12 bases spanning the gap. The germline gives CDR1 SGHKS, CDR2 YYEKEE (reference sequence). The chain's CDR3 is CASSVPVKEQYF. The CDR3 DNA is TGTGCCAGCAGCGTACCAGTGAAAGAGCAGTACTTC. Based on the CDR3 plus reference TRBV5-5 and TRBJ2-7, the full variable domain is DAGVTQSPTHLIKTRGQQVTLRCSPISGHKSVSWYQQVLGQGPQFIFQYYEKEERGRGNFPDRFSARQFPNYSSELNVNALLLGDSALYLCASSVPVKEQYFGPGTRLTVT.

The V gene is TRBV12-5, the J gene TRBJ2-1; TRBD2 matches 7 bases. CDR1 and CDR2 from the germline V gene are LGHNT and FRNRAP. V was pared by 2 bases and J by 7 bases, with 8 bases of the junction left unmatched. The CDR3 has 15 residues. CDR3 region: CASGLSRLAWNEQFF. The DNA for the CDR3 is TGTGCTAGTGGTTTGTCCCGACTAGCATGGAATGAGCAGTTCTTC.

This clone was seen a single time. V gene TRBV18 combines with J gene TRBJ2-1; 7 bases match TRBD1. The CDR3 is made up of 15 amino acids. J was trimmed by 3 bases and V by 3 bases; bases with no gene match: 5. Germline CDR1 KGHSH, CDR2 LQKENI. CDR3 coding DNA: TGTGCCAGCTCACCCTTGGGACAGCGCTACAATGAGCAGTTCTTC. It is translated as CASSPLGQRYNEQFF.

The V gene is TRBV28, the J gene TRBJ2-4, with D perhaps matching TRBD1 (6 bases). With 5 bases removed from V and 8 bases from J, the gap between germline ends came to 10 bases. Germline V gene sequence: CDR1 MDHEN, CDR2 SYDVKM. This CDR3 comprises 12 residues. CDR3 sequence reads: CASSPDRHIQYF. The CDR3 DNA reads as TGTGCCAGCAGTCCTGACAGGCACATTCAGTACTTC.

The genes are TRBV5-4 and TRBJ2-5; D is undetermined. Germline CDR1 is SGHNT and CDR2 is YYREEE (reference sequence). Trimming pared 1 base from V and 5 bases from J, leaving 9 bases between. CDR3 length equals 13 residues. CDR3 amino acids: CASSLRLSETQYF. CDR3 coding DNA: TGTGCCAGCAGCTTGAGACTCTCGGAGACCCAGTACTTC.

V usage is TRBV6-5 and J usage is TRBJ2-5; TRBD2 agrees at 11 bases. There are 16 residues in the CDR3. After removal of 4 bases from V and 3 bases from J, the junction contained 7 bases not matched to a gene. CDR1 and CDR2 from the germline V gene are MNHEY and SVGAGI. The CDR3 loop reads CASSSIAGGKEETQYF. CDR3 DNA sequence: TGTGCCAGCAGTTCCATAGCGGGAGGGAAAGAAGAGACCCAGTACTTC.

V is TRBV7-2 and J is TRBJ1-2; possible D gene TRBD1, 6 bases. V lost 7 bases to trimming and J lost 6 bases, with 18 bases between them. This CDR3 has 14 residues. Per germline, CDR1 SGHTA and CDR2 FQGNSA. Here the CDR3 DNA reads TGTGCCAGCACCCGAGTCAGGGGCGTCCATGGCTACACCTTC. Its protein product is CASTRVRGVHGYTF.

This chain links TRBV5-1 with TRBJ1-2; D may be TRBD1 (5 bases). This CDR3 comprises 15 residues. The germline CDR1 and CDR2 sequences are SGHRS and YFSETQ. Trimming took 5 bases from V and 4 from J, leaving 18 bases between them. For the CDR3, the DNA is TGCGCCAGCAGTGAGGGAAGAGCAGGGCCCTATGGCTACACCTTC. This gives the protein CASSEGRAGPYGYTF. Full variable domain (remainder filled in from reference TRBV5-1 and TRBJ1-2): KAGVTQTPRYLIKTRGQQVTLSCSPISGHRSVSWYQQTPGQGLQFLFEYFSETQRNKGNFPGRFSGRQFSNSRSEMNVSTLELGDSALYLCASSEGRAGPYGYTFGSGTRLTVV.

The chain carries TRBV19 and TRBJ2-7; 8 nucleotides align to TRBD1. There are 12 residues in the CDR3. Germline assignment: CDR1 LNHDA and CDR2 SQIVND (reference sequence). V dropped 5 bases and J dropped 5; count of bases not matched to a gene: 2. In DNA, the CDR3 is TGTGCCAGTAGTCAGGGGGCCAACGAGCAGTACTTC. Translation gives CASSQGANEQYF. Combining the CDR3 with reference TRBV19 and TRBJ2-7 gives the whole variable domain DGGITQSPKYLFRKEGQNVTLSCEQNLNHDAMYWYRQDPGQGLRLIYYSQIVNDFQKGDIAEGYSVSREKKESFPLTVTSAQKNPTAFYLCASSQGANEQYFGPGTRLTVT.

This chain joins TRBV7-3 and TRBJ2-3; either TRBD1 or TRBD2 may fit D (6 bases each). Trimming shortened V by 1 base and J by 8 bases, and 10 bases separated the two germline ends. The CDR3 is made up of 13 amino acids. Germline V gene data show CDR1 as SGHTA and CDR2 as FQGTGA. CDR3 bases: TGTGCCAGCAGCTTAAATGAGGGGGGTACGCAGTATTTT. It specifies CASSLNEGGTQYF.

This clone has just one count. V usage is TRBV6-4 and J usage is TRBJ2-3; the D call may be TRBD1 or TRBD2 (5 bases each). Looked up from germline, CDR1 is MRHNA and CDR2 is SNTAGT. This CDR3 spans 15 amino acids. Trimming shortened V by 3 bases and J by 1 base, and 11 bases separated the two germline ends. The CDR3 spells CASSEGTTGTDTQYF. The CDR3 nucleotides read TGTGCCAGCAGTGAAGGGACCACAGGCACAGATACGCAGTATTTT.

The genes are TRBV5-6 and TRBJ2-3, with TRBD1 matching 8 bases. Germline CDR1 SGHDT, CDR2 YYEEEE. The CDR3 loop spans 15 amino acids. V shed 5 bases and J 4 bases; nucleotides not matched to a gene: 9. The CDR3 loop reads CASRRAGQGADTQYF. Written as DNA, the CDR3 is TGTGCCAGCAGAAGGGCCGGACAGGGAGCAGATACGCAGTATTTT.

The V and J genes are TRBV19 and TRBJ1-1, with TRBD1 matching over 7 bases. V lost 3 bases to trimming and J lost 7 bases; unmatched junction nucleotides: 2. Germline V gene data show CDR1 as LNHDA and CDR2 as SQIVND (reference sequence). CDR3 length: 12 amino acids. Here the CDR3 reads CASSIRDSEAFF. CDR3 sequence (DNA): TGTGCCAGTAGTATTAGGGACAGTGAAGCTTTCTTT.

The chain has TRBV5-1 and TRBJ1-3; D gene uncertain. The CDR3 totals 15 residues. V lost 0 bases and J 0 bases, leaving 7 bases between the germline ends. Germline V gives CDR1 SGHRS, CDR2 YFSETQ. This CDR3 is CASSLETDSGNTIYF. The CDR3 bases are TGCGCCAGCAGCTTGGAAACGGACTCTGGAAACACCATATATTTT.